This T cell receptor (beta chain) was sequenced for a study of cytomegalovirus exposure and HLA in healthy donors. Study findings and constraints: Later analysis identified over 15,000 TCR beta sequences associated with HLA alleles, using a false discovery rate threshold of 0.05.

Of note for this clone: Its antigen is undetermined.

The CDR3 length is 14 residues. V shed 8 bases and J shed 4 bases, with 17 bases lying between them. Germline CDR1 and CDR2: MNHEY and SVGAGI. Primers included in the PCR were 60 Vbeta and 13 Jbeta primers. Libraries were prepared by immunoSEQ multiplex PCR; TCRdb keeps only in-frame clonotypes and omits some of them. The table includes tens of thousands of clones, over 75% detected once. The sequenced sample was PBMCs. The TCR was taken from a girl between 2 and 10 years old in good health and CMV-seropositive. V and J are TRBV6-5 and TRBJ2-5; D gene ambiguous. This CDR3 reads CASRNGGSPETQYF. DNA for the CDR3: TGTGCCAGCCGGAACGGCGGCAGTCCAGAGACCCAGTACTTC.